Each of the 14 T cell receptor beta chains below was sequenced from the same sample in a study of T-cell memory formation after mild COVID-19. One entry per CDR3 protein, called by TCRdb with MiXCR from the 5' RACE reads. Here the sample spans 84,000 or so distinct CDR3 sequences, over 11% being singletons. What was sequenced was PBMCs or a T cell subset sorted from them (not recorded which). The receptors here all came from an adult woman who had mild COVID-19 (a few samples of this study predate the infection). Cell type and time point are not known.

The rearrangement uses TRBV15 and TRBJ2-2; 10 positions agree with TRBD2. Trimming cost V 4 bases and J 6 bases; bases outside gene matches: 11. The CDR3 has 17 residues. The germline gives CDR1 LNHNV, CDR2 YYDKDF (reference sequence). The CDR3: CATSKLAGQFIPGELFF. In DNA, the CDR3 is TGTGCCACCAGCAAACTAGCGGGACAGTTCATCCCCGGGGAGCTGTTTTTT.

The chain recombines TRBV9 with TRBJ1-1; 7 positions agree with TRBD1. Germline V gives CDR1 SGDLS, CDR2 YYNGEE. The length of the CDR3 is 16 residues. V shed 3 bases and J 4 bases; nucleotides not matched to a gene: 12. CDR3 residues: CASSDSPTGRPTEAFF. The CDR3 DNA reads as TGTGCCAGCAGCGATTCACCGACAGGGCGCCCCACTGAAGCTTTCTTT.

This clonotype turned up a few times. CDR3 in DNA: TGTGCCAGCAGTTCGGACGGGACAGGACTTTACGAGCAGTACTTC. Protein sequence: CASSSDGTGLYEQYF. The chain joins TRBV12-3 or TRBV12-4 to TRBJ2-7; 8 nucleotides match TRBD1. With 4 bases clipped from V and 4 bases from J, the junction kept 9 bases outside the gene matches. The CDR3 has 15 amino acids.

The chain joins TRBV29-1 to TRBJ2-3, with 8 bases aligning to TRBD1. The CDR3 contains 13 residues. V was clipped by 4 bases and J by 1 base; unmatched bases: 1. CDR1 is SQVTM, CDR2 ANQGSEA, per germline. For the CDR3, the DNA is TGCAGCGTTGCGGGACAGGGCACAGATACGCAGTATTTT. Amino acid sequence: CSVAGQGTDTQYF.

This clonotype turned up a few times. The chain combines TRBV7-9 with TRBJ2-1; tentative D call: TRBD1 (6 bases). Deletions cut 8 bases from V and 10 bases from J, with 21 bases between. Germline V gives CDR1 SEHNR, CDR2 FQNEAQ (reference sequence). The CDR3 totals 14 residues. The CDR3: CASERNTGLNEQFF. In DNA, the CDR3 is TGTGCCAGCGAACGGAACACAGGGCTAAACGAGCAGTTCTTC.

This clonotype occurred a few times. The V call is TRBV5-6, the J call TRBJ2-1, with TRBD2 matching 10 bases. The CDR3 extends over 16 amino acids. Germline CDR1 reads SGHDT; CDR2 reads YYEEEE. The V gene end was trimmed by 4 bases and the J gene end by 0 bases; junction bases not matched to a gene: 4. The CDR3, as DNA: TGTGCCAGCAGCATACAGCGGGGGGGCTCCTACAATGAGCAGTTCTTC. It translates to CASSIQRGGSYNEQFF.

This rearrangement joins TRBV7-6 to TRBJ2-7; 10 bases agree with TRBD2. Germline-derived CDR1 and CDR2 are SGHVS and FNYEAQ. The CDR3 has 17 amino acids. The ends lost 5 bases at V and 3 bases at J; junction bases unmatched: 13. The DNA of the CDR3 is TGTGCCAGCAGCAACTCATTTTCCGGACTAGCGGACTACGAGCAGTACTTC. It is translated as CASSNSFSGLADYEQYF.

V and J are TRBV4-1 and TRBJ2-1; 8 nucleotides align to TRBD2. The germline gives CDR1 MGHRA, CDR2 YSYEKL. CDR3 length: 14 residues. V lost 0 bases to trimming and J lost 7 bases; unmatched junction nucleotides: 2. This CDR3 is CASSQDERGNEQFF. For the CDR3, the DNA is TGCGCCAGCAGCCAAGATGAGCGGGGGAATGAGCAGTTCTTC.

This clonotype was found a few times. The chain recombines TRBV9 with TRBJ2-7, with TRBD1 identical over 8 bases. The length of the CDR3 is 13 residues. V shed 3 bases, J shed 5 bases, and the junction held 4 bases outside the gene matches. Germline V gives CDR1 SGDLS, CDR2 YYNGEE. The CDR3 loop reads CASSADRDNEQYF. CDR3 coding DNA: TGTGCCAGCAGCGCGGACAGGGACAACGAGCAGTACTTC.

Remarks on this clonotype: A junction end diverges from the germline sequence, so it may reflect a read error. The CDR3 here is CASSSDSDNEQFF. CDR3 bases: TGTGCCAGCAGCTCCGACTCCGACAATGAGCAGTTCTTC. This chain joins TRBV7-2 and TRBJ2-1; D remains ambiguous. Germline V lookup: CDR1 SGHTA, CDR2 FQGNSA. The CDR3 spans 13 residues.

V and J are TRBV11-2 and TRBJ2-1, with D possibly called TRBD1 or TRBD2 (5 bases each). Trimming shortened V by 0 bases and J by 0 bases, and 12 bases separated the two germline ends. CDR3 length: 17 residues. CDR1 and CDR2 (germline): SGHAT, FQNNGV. CDR3 nucleotides: TGTGCCAGCAGCTTAGATCATTGGGGGTCCTCCTACAATGAGCAGTTCTTC. Translation: CASSLDHWGSSYNEQFF.

The chain links TRBV7-9 to TRBJ1-1; 7 nucleotides align to TRBD1. The junction had 4 bases not matched to a gene; V was cut back by 2 bases and J by 4 bases. This CDR3 has 14 amino acids. The germline V gene has CDR1 SEHNR and CDR2 FQNEAQ (reference sequence). CDR3 DNA: TGTGCCAGCAGCTTATCACAGGGGAGCACTGAAGCTTTCTTT. Protein sequence: CASSLSQGSTEAFF.

In this sample, this clonotype turned up a few times. J is TRBJ2-3 and V is TRBV20-1; maybe TRBD2 (6 bases). This CDR3 region has 15 residues. CDR1 and CDR2 from the germline V gene are DFQATT and SNEGSKA (reference sequence). The V end lost 7 bases, the J end lost 2 bases, and 19 bases lay between the germline ends. The chain's CDR3 is CSGLRRGTFTDTQYF. The CDR3 DNA reads as TGCAGTGGGCTCCGGCGAGGGACTTTCACAGATACGCAGTATTTT.

CDR3 residues: CASSPQGTGYIQYF. For the CDR3, the DNA is TGTGCCAGTAGCCCACAGGGGACGGGATACATTCAGTACTTC. This rearrangement joins TRBV19 to TRBJ2-4, with TRBD1 identical over 7 bases. Trimming took 6 bases from V and 8 from J; bases not matched to a gene: 10. Germline V gene lookup returns CDR1 LNHDA and CDR2 SQIVND (reference sequence). The CDR3 is 14 residues long.